This TCR beta chain was captured by sequencing in a study of T cell repertoires in cytomegalovirus infection. One entry per CDR3 protein, called by TCRdb with MiXCR from the reads. The sample shows about 230,000 distinct CDR3 sequences, 6% to 8% of them seen only once. To note about this clonotype: A clone one base away is much larger, so this may be a read error. Given the absence of the conserved phenylalanine or tryptophan at the CDR3 end, a read error is likely.

Trimming at V came to 5 bases and at J to 5 bases, leaving 5 bases not matched to a gene. The germline CDR1 and CDR2 sequences are SNHLY and FYNNEI. The CDR3 sequence is 15 residues long. The sample consisted of PBMCs. The clonotype was recovered from a human donor in good health (CMV status not recorded). Some clones in this sample may be carry-over from other donors' samples. The J gene is TRBJ2-5, the V gene TRBV2; 13 bases line up with TRBD2. The CDR3 loop is CASSTGLAGTETQYY. For the CDR3, the DNA is TGTGCCAGCAGTACGGGACTAGCGGGGACTGAGACCCAGTACTAC.